A single count supports the clone carrying this T cell receptor (beta chain). The germline V and J ends were trimmed by 6 bases and 4 bases, with 10 bases remaining between them. Per germline, CDR1 WSHSY and CDR2 SAAADI. The CDR3 extends over 12 amino acids. Original processing notes: Reference gene primer amplification yielded estimated nucleated cell counts. The data were produced by immunoSEQ multiplex PCR, yet TCRdb's version contains in-frame clones alone and is incomplete. V, J and clone size were drawn from that table, and D and trimming were deduced from the DNA. Of about 240,000 clones in the sample, about four fifths were seen once. This specimen comes from a study of blood T cell repertoires in COVID-19. Turning to the study itself: The United States, Italy and Spain provided the acute and convalescent COVID-19 samples. PBMCs, B-cell-depleted T cells, or T cells were the source of the cDNA or gDNA that made up the material.

This TCR was sampled from a man aged 30 to 39 who had recovered from COVID-19. Material: peripheral blood. V and J are TRBV10-2 and TRBJ2-7; D might be TRBD1 (5 bases). CDR3 residues: CASRPGSYEQYF. CDR3 in DNA: TGCGCCAGCAGGCCAGGGTCGTACGAGCAGTACTTC.